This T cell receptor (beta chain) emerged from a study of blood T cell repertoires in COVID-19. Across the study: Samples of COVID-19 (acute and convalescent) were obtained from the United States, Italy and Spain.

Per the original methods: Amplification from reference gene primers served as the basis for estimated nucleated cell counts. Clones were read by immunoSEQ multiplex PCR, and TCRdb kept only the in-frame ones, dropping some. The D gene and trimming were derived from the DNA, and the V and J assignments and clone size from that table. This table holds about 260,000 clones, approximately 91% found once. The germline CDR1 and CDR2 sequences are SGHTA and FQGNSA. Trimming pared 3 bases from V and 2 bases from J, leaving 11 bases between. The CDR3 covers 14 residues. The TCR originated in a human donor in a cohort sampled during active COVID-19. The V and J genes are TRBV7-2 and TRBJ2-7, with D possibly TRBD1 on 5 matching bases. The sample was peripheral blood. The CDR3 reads CASSFFRETYEQYF. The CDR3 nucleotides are TGTGCCAGCAGCTTTTTCAGGGAAACCTACGAGCAGTACTTC.